This TCR beta chain was documented in a study of blood T cell repertoires in COVID-19. Study-wide background: The United States, Italy and Spain provided the acute and convalescent COVID-19 samples. From T cells, B-cell-depleted T cells, or PBMCs came the material, which was cDNA or gDNA.

Source study methods: Using reference gene primer amplification, nucleated cell counts were estimated. Clones were sequenced by immunoSEQ multiplex PCR, and TCRdb holds only the in-frame ones, with some missing. V and J calls and clone size are copied from that table; D and trimming were computed from the DNA. This table holds approximately 190,000 clones, roughly 90% found once. Trimming cost V 1 base and J 12 bases; bases outside gene matches: 2. The germline V gene encodes CDR1 GTSNPN and CDR2 SVGIG (reference sequence). This CDR3 is built from 11 residues. The TCR was taken from a middle-aged woman who had recovered from COVID-19. Sequencing input: peripheral blood. J is TRBJ2-1 and V is TRBV30; TRBD1 matches 8 bases. This CDR3 is CAWSGTGGQFF. CDR3 bases: TGTGCCTGGAGTGGAACAGGGGGGCAGTTCTTC.